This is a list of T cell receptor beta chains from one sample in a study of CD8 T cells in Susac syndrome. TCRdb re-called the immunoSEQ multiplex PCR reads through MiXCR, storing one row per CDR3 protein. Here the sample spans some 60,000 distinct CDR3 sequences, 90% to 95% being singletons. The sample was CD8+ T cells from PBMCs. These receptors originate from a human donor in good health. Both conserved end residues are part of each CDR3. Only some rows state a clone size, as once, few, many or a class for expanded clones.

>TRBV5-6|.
CASSLAGRGATNEKLFF
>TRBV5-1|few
CASSLAGVDSPLHF
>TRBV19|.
CASSTGYMNTEAFF
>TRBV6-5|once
CASSFQGSISYNEQFF
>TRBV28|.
CASSFLPGTNTEAFF
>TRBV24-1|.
CATRREANTEAFF
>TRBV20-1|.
CSATDRGLWSSYEQYF
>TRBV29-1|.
CSVRGGNEQFF
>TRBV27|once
CASSLVGGGRSEQFF
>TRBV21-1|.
CASTPVRTGCLFYEQYF
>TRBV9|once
CASSAGTDPLINYGYTF
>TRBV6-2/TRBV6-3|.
CASSYEASPLLDTQYF
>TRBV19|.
CASSPYARDQPQHF
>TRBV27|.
CASSFVSGNDSPLHF
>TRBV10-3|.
CAISEDREPYNEQFF
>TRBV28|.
CASSPTGRSEKLFF
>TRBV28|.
CATSRDSSYEQYF
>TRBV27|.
CASSFHGQNTEAFF
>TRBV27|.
CASSLSGGGYTEAFF
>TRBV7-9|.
CASRAGPPVGPDTQYF
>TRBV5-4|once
CASSRPNYGYTF
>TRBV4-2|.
CASSQDSQGQASDTEAFF
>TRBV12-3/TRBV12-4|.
CASTLGDSNQPQHF
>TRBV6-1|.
CASSVGQIATYEQYF
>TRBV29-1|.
CSVTGTGIQGYTF
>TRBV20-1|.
CSAPEGGGRETQYF
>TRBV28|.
CASSWDAGGEQYF
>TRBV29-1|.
CSVDRGEETQYF
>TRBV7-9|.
CASSPRQGSPYEQYF
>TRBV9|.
CASSTSPETPSYEQYF
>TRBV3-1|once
CASSQDSSWQETQYF
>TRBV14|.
CASSQEPREGAYGYTF
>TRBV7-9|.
CASSLQLSPNEQFF
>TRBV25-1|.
CASSELGTRLVRNGYTF
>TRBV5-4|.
CASSRNQGNGYTF
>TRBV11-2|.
CASSLGPGEDRGGELFF
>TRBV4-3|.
CASSQAGGGGNEQYF
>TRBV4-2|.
CASSHGLAGVPYEQYF
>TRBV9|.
CASSVRVGQGASPYGYTF
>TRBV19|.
CASSILTGGVSQPQHF
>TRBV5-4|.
CASSLGAGPLNTEAFF
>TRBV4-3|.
CASSQDQLGLAGWGNEQFF
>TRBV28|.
CASSLRTGGNEQFF
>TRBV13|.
CASSIRTGYREKLFF
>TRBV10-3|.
CAISDPGLNSGANVLTF
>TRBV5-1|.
CASSFPEGMNTEAFF
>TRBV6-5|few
CASSYSNSYEQYF
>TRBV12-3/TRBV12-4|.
CASSSTGGWDTGELFF
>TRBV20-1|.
CSASLYREPLYGYTF